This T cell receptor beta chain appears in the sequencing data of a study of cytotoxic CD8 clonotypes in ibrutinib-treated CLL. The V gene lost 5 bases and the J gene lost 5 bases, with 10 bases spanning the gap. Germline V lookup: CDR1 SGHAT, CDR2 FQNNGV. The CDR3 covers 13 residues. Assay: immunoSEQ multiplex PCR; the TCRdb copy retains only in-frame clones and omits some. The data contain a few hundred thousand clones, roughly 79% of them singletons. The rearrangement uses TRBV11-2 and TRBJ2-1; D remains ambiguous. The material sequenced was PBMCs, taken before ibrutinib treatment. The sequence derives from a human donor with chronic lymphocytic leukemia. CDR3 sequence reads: CASSPRTDNEQFF. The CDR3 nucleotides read TGTGCCAGCAGCCCAAGGACGGACAATGAGCAGTTCTTC.